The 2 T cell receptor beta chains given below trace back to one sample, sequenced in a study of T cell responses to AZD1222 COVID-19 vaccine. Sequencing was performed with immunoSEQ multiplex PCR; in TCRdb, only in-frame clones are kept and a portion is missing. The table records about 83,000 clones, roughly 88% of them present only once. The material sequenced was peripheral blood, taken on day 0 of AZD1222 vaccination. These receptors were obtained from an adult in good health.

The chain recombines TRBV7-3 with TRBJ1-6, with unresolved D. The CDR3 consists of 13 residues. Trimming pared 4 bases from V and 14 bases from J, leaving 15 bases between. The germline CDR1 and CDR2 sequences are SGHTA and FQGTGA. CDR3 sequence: CASSSSGSASLHF. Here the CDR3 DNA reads TGTGCCAGCAGCTCCTCGGGCAGTGCATCCCTCCACTTT. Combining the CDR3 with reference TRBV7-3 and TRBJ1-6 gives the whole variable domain GAGVSQTPSNKVTEKGKYVELRCDPISGHTALYWYRQSLGQGPEFLIYFQGTGAADDSGLPNDRFFAVRPEGSVSTLKIQRTERGDSAVYLCASSSSGSASLHFGNGTRLTVT.

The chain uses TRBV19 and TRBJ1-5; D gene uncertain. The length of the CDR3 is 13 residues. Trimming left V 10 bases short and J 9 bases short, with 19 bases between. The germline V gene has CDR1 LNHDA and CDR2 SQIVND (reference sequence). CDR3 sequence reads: CATDPGPPSPQHF. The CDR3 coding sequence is TGTGCCACCGACCCCGGGCCCCCCTCGCCCCAGCATTTT. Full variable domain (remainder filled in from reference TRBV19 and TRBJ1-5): DGGITQSPKYLFRKEGQNVTLSCEQNLNHDAMYWYRQDPGQGLRLIYYSQIVNDFQKGDIAEGYSVSREKKESFPLTVTSAQKNPTAFYLCATDPGPPSPQHFGDGTRLSIL.